The TCR beta chain under discussion was sequenced for a study of blood T cell repertoires in COVID-19. This clone was counted a few times. This CDR3 has 14 amino acids. Per germline, CDR1 MGHDK and CDR2 SYGVNS. Trimming removed 4 bases at V and 3 bases at J, with 10 bases between. Authors' analysis steps: Amplifying reference gene primers gave estimates of nucleated cell counts. Method: immunoSEQ multiplex PCR; TCRdb's copy keeps in-frame clones and lacks some. Clone size and the V and J calls come from that table; the DNA yielded D and trimming. The sample has a few hundred thousand clones, approximately 85% seen once; the top ten hold over 2%. Cohorts were assigned according to the clinical history that participants reported. The recovered donors of Cohort 3 showed two negative PCRs, clearance, or symptom resolution.

The sequence came from a man aged 30 to 39 who had recovered from COVID-19. The sequencing sample was made of PBMCs or T cells enriched from blood (not recorded which). The chain has TRBV25-1 and TRBJ2-1; a weak D match, TRBD1 (6 bases). The CDR3 DNA follows: TGTGCCAGCAGTGCCCAGGGACACTACAATGAGCAGTTCTTC. It codes for CASSAQGHYNEQFF.